The T cell receptor beta chain described here comes from a study of cytomegalovirus exposure and HLA in healthy donors. This CDR3 has 15 residues. Looked up from germline, CDR1 is SGHDN and CDR2 is FVKESK. V trimming: 0 bases; J trimming: 2 bases; junction bases outside the gene matches: 3. PCR involved 60 Vbeta and 13 Jbeta primers. Method: immunoSEQ multiplex PCR; TCRdb's copy keeps in-frame clones and lacks some. Of about 220,000 clones in the sample, approximately 88% are singletons; the top ten hold 0.71%. Sequencing input: PBMCs. V gene TRBV14 combines with J gene TRBJ2-7, with 8 bases lining up with TRBD2. This receptor was taken from a boy between 2 and 15 years old in good health and CMV-seronegative. CDR3: CASSQEERETYEQYF. The CDR3 DNA follows: TGTGCCAGCAGCCAAGAAGAGCGGGAGACCTACGAGCAGTACTTC.